These 21 T cell receptor beta chains came from one sample sequenced in a study of shared clonotypes between healthy human individuals. The data were produced by immunoSEQ multiplex PCR, yet TCRdb's version contains in-frame clones alone and is incomplete. This table holds some 2,500,000 clones, 93% found once. Sequencing input: naive CD4+ T cells from PBMCs. The subset was: CD45RA+ positively selected. These receptors were taken from a man aged 18 to 29 in good health. Some clones in this sample may be carry-over from other donors' samples.

This chain uses TRBV6-5 with TRBJ2-2, with D maybe TRBD1 (7 bases). CDR3 size: 16 residues. Looked up from germline, CDR1 is MNHEY and CDR2 is SVGAGI. Trimming removed 4 bases from V and 4 bases from J, with 16 bases in between. CDR3 sequence: CASSLLTGRSTGELFF. CDR3 nucleotides: TGTGCCAGCAGTTTATTGACAGGGAGGAGCACCGGGGAGCTGTTTTTT.

This clone has just one count. This sequence joins TRBV4-3 and TRBJ2-3, with a tentative D call TRBD1 (5 bases). This CDR3 is 15 amino acids long. The germline V and J ends were trimmed by 1 base and 1 base, with 9 bases remaining between them. The germline CDR1 and CDR2 sequences are LGHNA and YSLEER. The CDR3 coding sequence is TGCGCCAGCAGCCAAGCCGGCAGGGGCACAGATACGCAGTATTTT. Translating gives CASSQAGRGTDTQYF.

The chain employs TRBV28 and TRBJ1-5; a weak D match, TRBD1 (6 bases). CDR3 length equals 13 residues. The germline CDR1 and CDR2 sequences are MDHEN and SYDVKM. The V gene lost 5 bases and the J gene lost 5 bases, with 10 bases spanning the gap. CDR3 nucleotides: TGTGCCAGCAGTGGACAGTACGATCAGCCCCAGCATTTT. Its translation: CASSGQYDQPQHF.

V and J are TRBV6-1 and TRBJ1-4, with D possibly TRBD1 on 6 matching bases. The CDR3 totals 14 residues. The germline gives CDR1 MNHNS, CDR2 SASEGT. V lost 6 bases and J 6 bases, leaving 14 bases between the germline ends. CDR3 DNA sequence: TGTGCCAGCAGCATACAGGGAGGGTATGAAAAACTGTTTTTT. This sequence encodes CASSIQGGYEKLFF.

To note about this clone: The identical CDR3 is also encoded by other nucleotide sequences in the sample. The chain combines TRBV7-8 with TRBJ1-1, with 7 bases lining up with TRBD1. The CDR3 has 14 residues. Germline assignment: CDR1 SGHVS and CDR2 FQNEAQ. The J segment lost 1 base and the V segment lost 2 bases, leaving 1 base of the junction unmatched. CDR3 sequence (DNA): TGTGCCAGCAGCTTATCAGGGGGGAACACTGAAGCTTTCTTT. Residues: CASSLSGGNTEAFF.

The gene calls are TRBV27 and TRBJ1-2; 9 bases agree with TRBD1. In germline, CDR1 is MNHEY, CDR2 SMNVEV (reference sequence). V gave up 6 bases and J gave up 3 bases; unmatched junction bases: 5. The CDR3 runs 14 residues. This chain's CDR3 is CASSQGTGYYGYTF. The CDR3 DNA follows: TGTGCCAGCAGCCAAGGGACAGGGTACTATGGCTACACCTTC.

This chain links TRBV11-2 with TRBJ2-3, with D perhaps TRBD1 (6 bases). Germline CDR1 is SGHAT and CDR2 is FQNNGV. V shed 7 bases and J shed 4 bases, with 18 bases lying between them. The CDR3 length is 15 residues. CDR3 amino acids: CASTRTGSRPDTQYF. As DNA, the CDR3 is TGTGCCAGCACCCGAACAGGGTCCCGGCCAGATACGCAGTATTTT.

This chain uses TRBV7-6 with TRBJ2-7, with D maybe TRBD1 (5 bases). With 3 bases removed from V and 0 bases from J, the gap between germline ends came to 18 bases. The germline V gene encodes CDR1 SGHVS and CDR2 FNYEAQ. This CDR3 is 17 amino acids long. The CDR3 is CASSFSMSGPSSYEQYF. The CDR3 nucleotides read TGTGCCAGCAGCTTTTCGATGTCAGGGCCCAGCTCCTACGAGCAGTACTTC.

The chain has TRBV6-4 and TRBJ1-2; 8 bases agree with TRBD1. Germline CDR1 is MRHNA and CDR2 is SNTAGT. This CDR3 is built from 15 residues. The V segment lost 1 base and the J segment 6 bases; nucleotides outside the gene matches: 7. The CDR3 reads CASSDYVDRAHGYTF. CDR3 bases: TGTGCCAGCAGTGACTACGTGGACAGGGCCCATGGCTACACCTTC.

CDR3 sequence: CASSPGWPSVYNEQFF. The CDR3 region has the DNA TGTGCCAGCAGCCCCGGTTGGCCTAGCGTATACAATGAGCAGTTCTTC. The chain joins TRBV11-3 to TRBJ2-1, with D possibly TRBD2 on 6 matching bases. The V gene lost 5 bases and the J gene lost 4 bases, with 18 bases spanning the gap. This CDR3 is 16 amino acids long. CDR1 is SGHNT and CDR2 is YENEEA in the germline V gene.

V usage is TRBV2 and J usage is TRBJ2-1, with 14 bases identical to TRBD2. The CDR3 has 16 amino acids. Germline-derived CDR1 and CDR2 are SNHLY and FYNNEI. After removal of 6 bases from V and 7 bases from J, the junction contained 8 bases not matched to a gene. The CDR3: CASRAGLAGVWNEQFF. In DNA form, the CDR3 reads TGTGCCAGCAGGGCGGGACTAGCGGGAGTTTGGAATGAGCAGTTCTTC.

As for this clone: This sample includes further DNA sequences coding for the same CDR3. The chain links TRBV28 to TRBJ2-5; TRBD2 agrees at 7 bases. The CDR3 consists of 14 residues. The V gene end was trimmed by 4 bases and the J gene end by 5 bases; junction bases not matched to a gene: 7. From germline, CDR1 is MDHEN and CDR2 SYDVKM. Written as DNA, the CDR3 is TGTGCCAGCAGTTCGCCCGGACTAGTGGAGACCCAGTACTTC. This translates into CASSSPGLVETQYF.

On this clone itself: Other nucleotide sequences from this sample produce the same CDR3. The chain joins TRBV7-3 to TRBJ2-3; 7 nucleotides align to TRBD2. Trimming took 5 bases from V and 2 from J; bases not matched to a gene: 4. The CDR3 length is 14 residues. The germline V gene has CDR1 SGHTA and CDR2 FQGTGA. The CDR3 protein is CASSLGLVTDTQYF. The CDR3 coding sequence is TGTGCCAGCAGCCTCGGACTAGTCACAGATACGCAGTATTTT.

The CDR3 nucleotides are TGTGCCAGCAGCGCAGGGACTAGCGGCCAAGGTACGCAGTATTTT. As protein: CASSAGTSGQGTQYF. V gene TRBV25-1 combines with J gene TRBJ2-3, with 11 positions matching TRBD2. The trim removed 6 bases at V and 8 bases at J, leaving 10 bases unmatched. The CDR3 extends over 15 amino acids. Germline lookup yields CDR1 MGHDK and CDR2 SYGVNS.

As concerns this clone: Distinct nucleotide sequences in the sample also encode this CDR3. V usage is TRBV7-3 and J usage is TRBJ2-3, with D possibly being TRBD2 (6 bases). Germline CDR1 and CDR2: SGHTA and FQGTGA. Trimming pared 2 bases from V and 2 bases from J, leaving 11 bases between. This CDR3 has 15 residues. Written as DNA, the CDR3 is TGTGCCAGCAGCTTATCGGGACTCCACACAGATACGCAGTATTTT. It translates to CASSLSGLHTDTQYF. The whole variable domain, filled in from reference TRBV7-3 and TRBJ2-3, reads GAGVSQTPSNKVTEKGKYVELRCDPISGHTALYWYRQSLGQGPEFLIYFQGTGAADDSGLPNDRFFAVRPEGSVSTLKIQRTERGDSAVYLCASSLSGLHTDTQYFGPGTRLTVL.

V usage is TRBV7-2 and J usage is TRBJ2-7, with D uncertain. This CDR3 has 14 amino acids. Germline lookup yields CDR1 SGHTA and CDR2 FQGNSA. Trimming removed 5 bases at V and 0 bases at J, with 11 bases between. This chain's CDR3 is CASSQLGFSYEQYF. The CDR3 region has the DNA TGTGCCAGCAGCCAGTTAGGGTTCTCCTACGAGCAGTACTTC.

With respect to this clone: Distinct nucleotide sequences in the sample also encode this CDR3. The gene calls are TRBV5-4 and TRBJ2-6; 9 bases align to TRBD1. Germline lookup yields CDR1 SGHNT and CDR2 YYREEE (reference sequence). The CDR3 consists of 17 residues. The ends lost 4 bases at V and 0 bases at J; junction bases unmatched: 5. The chain's CDR3 is CASSPGQGNSGANVLTF. CDR3 DNA sequence: TGTGCCAGCAGCCCGGGACAGGGTAACTCTGGGGCCAACGTCCTGACTTTC. The full variable domain, rest sourced from reference TRBV5-4 and TRBJ2-6, is ETGVTQSPTHLIKTRGQQVTLRCSSQSGHNTVSWYQQALGQGPQFIFQYYREEENGRGNFPPRFSGLQFPNYSSELNVNALELDDSALYLCASSPGQGNSGANVLTFGAGSRLTVL.

The chain links TRBV9 to TRBJ1-2; 7 bases match TRBD1. The V gene end was trimmed by 3 bases and the J gene end by 4 bases; junction bases not matched to a gene: 9. CDR1 and CDR2 from the germline V gene are SGDLS and YYNGEE. The CDR3 is made up of 15 amino acids. The chain's CDR3 is CASSARQGISYGYTF. In DNA form, the CDR3 reads TGTGCCAGCAGCGCCCGACAGGGAATCTCCTATGGCTACACCTTC.

The chain links TRBV5-4 to TRBJ2-7; possibly TRBD1 for D (6 bases). From germline, CDR1 is SGHNT and CDR2 YYREEE (reference sequence). The V gene lost 2 bases and the J gene lost 0 bases, with 12 bases spanning the gap. This CDR3 is built from 15 residues. The CDR3 is CASSFGRDNSYEQYF. In DNA, the CDR3 is TGTGCCAGCAGCTTCGGCCGGGACAACTCCTACGAGCAGTACTTC.

This clone is a singleton in its sample. The chain combines TRBV6-6 with TRBJ2-7, with 7 bases that match TRBD1. This CDR3 is built from 14 residues. V lost 4 bases and J lost 7; bases outside the gene matches: 10. The germline V gene has CDR1 MNHNY and CDR2 SVGAGI (reference sequence). The CDR3 here is CASSLDRTLREQYF. The CDR3 DNA is TGTGCCAGCAGTTTGGACAGGACTCTGCGGGAGCAGTACTTC.

The V call is TRBV29-1, the J call TRBJ1-2, with TRBD1 identical over 10 bases. The CDR3 is 14 amino acids. V lost 6 bases and J lost 10; bases outside the gene matches: 14. Germline loops: CDR1 SQVTM, CDR2 ANQGSEA. Here the CDR3 DNA reads TGCAGCGTGGACACGGCCGGGACAGGGGTGTCCTACACCTTC. Its protein is CSVDTAGTGVSYTF.